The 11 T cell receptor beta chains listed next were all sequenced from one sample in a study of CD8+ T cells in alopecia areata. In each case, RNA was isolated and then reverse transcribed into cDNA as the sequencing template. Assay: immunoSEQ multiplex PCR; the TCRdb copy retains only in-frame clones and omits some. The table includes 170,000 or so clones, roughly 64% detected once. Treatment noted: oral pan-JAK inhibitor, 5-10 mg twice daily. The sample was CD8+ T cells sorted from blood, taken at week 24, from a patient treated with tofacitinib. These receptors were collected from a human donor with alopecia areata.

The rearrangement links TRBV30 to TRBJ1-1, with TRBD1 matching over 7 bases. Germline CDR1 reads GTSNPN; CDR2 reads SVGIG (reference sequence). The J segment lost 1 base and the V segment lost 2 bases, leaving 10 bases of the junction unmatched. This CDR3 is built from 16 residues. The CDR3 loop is CAWSTTIDRANTEAFF. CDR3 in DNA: TGTGCCTGGAGTACCACCATTGACAGGGCGAACACTGAAGCTTTCTTT. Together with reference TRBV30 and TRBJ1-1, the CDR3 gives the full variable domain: SQTIHQWPATLVQPVGSPLSLECTVEGTSNPNLYWYRQAAGRGLQLLFYSVGIGQISSEVPQNLSASRPQDRQFILSSKKLLLSDSGFYLCAWSTTIDRANTEAFFGQGTRLTVV.

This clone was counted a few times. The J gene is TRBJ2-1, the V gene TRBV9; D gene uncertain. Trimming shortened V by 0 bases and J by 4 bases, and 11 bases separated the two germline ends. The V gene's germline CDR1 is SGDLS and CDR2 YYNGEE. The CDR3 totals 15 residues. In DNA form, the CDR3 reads TGTGCCAGCAGCGTAGGGAATGTCGGATACAATGAGCAGTTCTTC. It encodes CASSVGNVGYNEQFF.

The CDR3 sequence: CASGTPGQGAGEQYF. Written as DNA, the CDR3 is TGCGCCAGCGGGACTCCGGGACAGGGGGCTGGTGAGCAGTACTTC. The V and J genes are TRBV4-1 and TRBJ2-5; 12 bases fit TRBD1. Germline CDR1 and CDR2: MGHRA and YSYEKL. There are 15 residues in the CDR3. Unmatched junction bases numbered 15, after V lost 8 bases and J lost 11 bases.

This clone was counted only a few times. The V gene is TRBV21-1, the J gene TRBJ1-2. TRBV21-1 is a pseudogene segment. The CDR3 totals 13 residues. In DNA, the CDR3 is TGTGCCAGCAGCAATCAGGAGGTCTATGGCTACACCTTC. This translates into CASSNQEVYGYTF.

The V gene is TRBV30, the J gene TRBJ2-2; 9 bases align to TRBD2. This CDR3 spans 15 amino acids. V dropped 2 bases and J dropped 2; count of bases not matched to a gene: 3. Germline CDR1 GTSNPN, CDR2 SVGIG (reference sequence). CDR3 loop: CAWSTRGGNTGELFF. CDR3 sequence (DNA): TGTGCCTGGAGTACGCGGGGGGGCAACACCGGGGAGCTGTTTTTT.

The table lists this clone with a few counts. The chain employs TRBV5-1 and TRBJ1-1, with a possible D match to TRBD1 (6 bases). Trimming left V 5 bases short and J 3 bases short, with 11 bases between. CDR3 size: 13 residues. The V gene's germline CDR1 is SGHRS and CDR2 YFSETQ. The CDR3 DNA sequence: TGCGCCAGCAGTCCGTCAGGGGACACTGAAGCTTTCTTT. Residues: CASSPSGDTEAFF. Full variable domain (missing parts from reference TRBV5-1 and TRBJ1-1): KAGVTQTPRYLIKTRGQQVTLSCSPISGHRSVSWYQQTPGQGLQFLFEYFSETQRNKGNFPGRFSGRQFSNSRSEMNVSTLELGDSALYLCASSPSGDTEAFFGQGTRLTVV.

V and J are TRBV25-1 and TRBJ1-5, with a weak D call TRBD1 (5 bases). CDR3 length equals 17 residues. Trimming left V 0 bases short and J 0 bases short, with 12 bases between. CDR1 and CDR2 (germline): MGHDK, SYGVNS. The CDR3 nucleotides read TGTGCCAGCAGTGAATATGAGATAACAGGTAGCAATCAGCCCCAGCATTTT. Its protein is CASSEYEITGSNQPQHF.

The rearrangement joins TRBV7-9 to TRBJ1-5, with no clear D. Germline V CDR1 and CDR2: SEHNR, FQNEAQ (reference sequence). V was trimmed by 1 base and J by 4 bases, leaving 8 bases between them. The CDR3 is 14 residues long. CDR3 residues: CASSLGGTNQPQHF. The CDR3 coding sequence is TGTGCCAGCAGCTTAGGCGGCACTAATCAGCCCCAGCATTTT.

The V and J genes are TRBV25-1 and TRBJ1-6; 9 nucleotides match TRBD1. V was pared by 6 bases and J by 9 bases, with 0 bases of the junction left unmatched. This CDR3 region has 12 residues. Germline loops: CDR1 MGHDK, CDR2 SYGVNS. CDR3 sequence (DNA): TGTGCCAGCAGGACAGGGGGTTCACCCCTCCACTTT. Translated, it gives CASRTGGSPLHF.

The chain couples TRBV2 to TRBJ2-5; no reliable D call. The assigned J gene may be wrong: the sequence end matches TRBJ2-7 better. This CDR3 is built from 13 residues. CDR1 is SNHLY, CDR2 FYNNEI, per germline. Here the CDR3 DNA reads TGTGCCAGCAGTGAAGGTGGGACCTACGAGCAGTACTTC. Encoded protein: CASSEGGTYEQYF.

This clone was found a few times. CDR3: CASSIRQGTTDTQYF. The CDR3 DNA reads TGTGCCAGCAGTATTCGACAGGGGACCACAGATACGCAGTATTTT. The V and J genes are TRBV6-1 and TRBJ2-3; the match to TRBD1 covers 8 bases. This CDR3 is built from 15 residues. The V segment lost 5 bases and the J segment 2 bases; nucleotides outside the gene matches: 6. The germline V gene has CDR1 MNHNS and CDR2 SASEGT.